This TCR beta chain is from a study of T cells in Graves' hyperthyroidism and ophthalmopathy. V was pared by 3 bases and J by 3 bases, with 15 bases between. The CDR3 spans 14 residues. Germline V gene lookup returns CDR1 GTSNPN and CDR2 SVGIG (reference sequence). This clonotype was observed at least ten times. Hyperthyroidism in the patients, aged 18 to 65, was newly diagnosed and under 2 months in duration. Regions amplified from RNA transcripts were the TCR beta CDR3 regions. The TCR CDR3 first-round RT-PCR relied on the HTBI primer set. TCRdb itself ran the multiplex PCR reads through MiXCR, one entry per CDR3 protein. This sample has about 200,000 distinct CDR3 sequences, with approximately 16% found just once.

The sample taken for sequencing was blood. The receptor was derived from a woman aged 45-65 years with Graves' hyperthyroidism. The chain combines TRBV30 with TRBJ2-7; weak D call: TRBD2 (5 bases). This chain's CDR3 is CAWSEGTGNYEQYF. As DNA, the CDR3 is TGTGCCTGGAGCGAAGGTACGGGAAACTACGAGCAGTACTTC.